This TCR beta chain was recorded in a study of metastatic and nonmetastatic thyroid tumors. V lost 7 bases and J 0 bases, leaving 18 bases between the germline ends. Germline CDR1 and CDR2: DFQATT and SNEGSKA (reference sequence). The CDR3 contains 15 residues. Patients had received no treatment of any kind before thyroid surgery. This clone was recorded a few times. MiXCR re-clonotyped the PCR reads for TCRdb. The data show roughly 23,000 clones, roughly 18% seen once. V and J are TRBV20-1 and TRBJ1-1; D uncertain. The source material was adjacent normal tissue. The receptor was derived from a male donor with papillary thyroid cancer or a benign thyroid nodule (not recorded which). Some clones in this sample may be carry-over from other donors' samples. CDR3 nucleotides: TGCAGTGGTAAATCAGACCGAGGGATGAACACTGAAGCTTTCTTT. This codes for CSGKSDRGMNTEAFF.